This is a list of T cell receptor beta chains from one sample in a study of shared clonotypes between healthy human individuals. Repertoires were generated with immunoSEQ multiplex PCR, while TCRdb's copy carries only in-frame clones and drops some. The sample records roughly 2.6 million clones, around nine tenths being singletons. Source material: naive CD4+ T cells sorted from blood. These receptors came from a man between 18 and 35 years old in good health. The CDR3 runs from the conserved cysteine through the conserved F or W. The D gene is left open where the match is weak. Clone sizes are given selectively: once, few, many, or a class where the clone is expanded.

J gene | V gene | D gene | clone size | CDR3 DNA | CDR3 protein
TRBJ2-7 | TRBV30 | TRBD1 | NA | TGTGCCTGGAGCCAGGACAGGGATCAGCAGTACTTC | CAWSQDRDQQYF
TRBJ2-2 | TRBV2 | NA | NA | TGTGCCAGCACCAGAGACAGGAACACCGGGGAGCTGTTTTTT | CASTRDRNTGELFF
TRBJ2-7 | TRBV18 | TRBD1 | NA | TGTGCCAGCTCAGTCGGGACAGGGGAAGAGCAGTACTTC | CASSVGTGEEQYF
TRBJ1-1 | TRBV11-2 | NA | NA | TGTGCCAGCAGCTTAGGCCGAGCTATGAACACTGAAGCTTTCTTT | CASSLGRAMNTEAFF
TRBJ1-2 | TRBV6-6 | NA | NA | TGTGCCAGCAGTCGGAAAGCTAACTATGGCTACACCTTC | CASSRKANYGYTF
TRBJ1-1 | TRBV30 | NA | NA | TGTGCCTGGAGTGTACGTCGGGGGCCAGGAACTGAAGCTTTCTTT | CAWSVRRGPGTEAFF
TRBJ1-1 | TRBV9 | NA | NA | TGTGCCAGCACCCCAGGTGGGAGAAACCTCCTAGGCACTGAAGCTTTCTTT | CASTPGGRNLLGTEAFF
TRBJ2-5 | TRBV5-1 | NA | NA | TGCGCCAGCAGCTTGGCGACAGGACAAGAGACCCAGTACTTC | CASSLATGQETQYF
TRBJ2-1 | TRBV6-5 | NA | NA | TGTGCCAGCAGTTACTCGTCGAGCTCCTACAATGAGCAGTTCTTC | CASSYSSSSYNEQFF
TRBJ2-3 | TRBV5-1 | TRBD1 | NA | TGCGCCAGCAGCGAGGGACAGGGGAGTGGCACAGATACGCAGTATTTT | CASSEGQGSGTDTQYF
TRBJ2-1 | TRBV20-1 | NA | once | TGCAGTGCTAGAGGGGACCAGCAGTTCTTC | CSARGDQQFF
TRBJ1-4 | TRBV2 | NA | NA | TGTGCCAGCAGCTTAGCGCTCCAGCTGTTTTTT | CASSLALQLFF
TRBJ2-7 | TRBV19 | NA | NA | TGTGCCAGTAGTATAGGTAACATACCCTGGAAGCAGTACTTC | CASSIGNIPWKQYF
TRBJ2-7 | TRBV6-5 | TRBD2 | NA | TGTGCCAGCAGTTATTTGGCTAGCGGTCCTTACGAGCAGTACTTC | CASSYLASGPYEQYF
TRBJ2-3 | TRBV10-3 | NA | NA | TGTGCCATCAGTGGAGGGACCACAGATACGCAGTATTTT | CAISGGTTDTQYF
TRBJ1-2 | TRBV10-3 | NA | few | TGTGCCATCAGTGAGTCTGGTAACTATGGCTACACCTTC | CAISESGNYGYTF
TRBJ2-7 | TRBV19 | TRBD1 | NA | TGTGCCAGTAGAGGGACAGGAGACTACGAGCAGTACTTC | CASRGTGDYEQYF
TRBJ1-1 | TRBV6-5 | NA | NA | TGTGCCAGCAGTTCAGGGGACACTGAAGCTTTCTTT | CASSSGDTEAFF
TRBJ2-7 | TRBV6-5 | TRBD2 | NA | TGTGCCAGCGGCCCATGGACTAGCGGGAGAAACGAGCAGTACTTC | CASGPWTSGRNEQYF
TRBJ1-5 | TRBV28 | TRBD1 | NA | TGTGCCAGCAGGCATCAGACAGGGTCAAGCAATCAGCCCCAGCATTTT | CASRHQTGSSNQPQHF
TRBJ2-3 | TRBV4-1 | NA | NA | TGCGCCAGCAGCCACAACGACGTGAGCGGCACGCAGTATTTT | CASSHNDVSGTQYF
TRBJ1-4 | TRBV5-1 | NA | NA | TGCGCCAGCAGCCGTTCGGGTTCAACTAATGAAAAACTGTTTTTT | CASSRSGSTNEKLFF
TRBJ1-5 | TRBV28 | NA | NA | TGTGCCAGCAGCCCAATCCGTGCGGGACGGAATAGCAATCAGCCCCAGCATTTT | CASSPIRAGRNSNQPQHF
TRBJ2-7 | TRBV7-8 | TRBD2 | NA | TGTGCCAGCAGTTTTAGCGGGAACGAGCAGTACTTC | CASSFSGNEQYF
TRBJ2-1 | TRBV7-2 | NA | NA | TGTGCCAGCAGCTTGGCCGCTAGAAACAATGAGCAGTTCTTC | CASSLAARNNEQFF
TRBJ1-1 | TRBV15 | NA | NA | TGTGCCACCGGGGCAACAGGGTACACTGAAGCTTTCTTT | CATGATGYTEAFF
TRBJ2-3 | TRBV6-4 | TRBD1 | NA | TGTGCCAGCAGTGAGGTGGACAGGGCTACGCAGTATTTT | CASSEVDRATQYF
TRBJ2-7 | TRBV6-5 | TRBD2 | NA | TGTGCCAGCAGTTACTTGGGGCGGGAGAAACACTACGAGCAGTACTTC | CASSYLGREKHYEQYF
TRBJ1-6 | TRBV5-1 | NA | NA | TGCGCCAGCAGCTTAGTGGGAGCGAATTCACCCCTCCACTTT | CASSLVGANSPLHF
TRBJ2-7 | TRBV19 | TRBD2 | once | TGTGCCAGTAGTCCCTGGACTAGCGGGGGGTTCTACGAGCAGTACTTC | CASSPWTSGGFYEQYF
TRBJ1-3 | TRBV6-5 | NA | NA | TGTGCCAGCAGTTTAGCAGGGAGCTCCATATATTTT | CASSLAGSSIYF
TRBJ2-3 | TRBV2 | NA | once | TGTGCCAGCAGATCGCCCGTTGGGTGGACTAGCACAGATACGCAGTATTTT | CASRSPVGWTSTDTQYF
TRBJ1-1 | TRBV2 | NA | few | TGTGCCAGCAGTGTGGACAGAACAATGAACACTGAAGCTTTCTTT | CASSVDRTMNTEAFF
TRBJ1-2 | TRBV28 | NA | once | TGTGCCAGCAGGCCCTTTACGAAACACTATGGCTACACCTTC | CASRPFTKHYGYTF
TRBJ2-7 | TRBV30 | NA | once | TGTGCCTGGAGTGAGACCTACGAGCAGTACTTC | CAWSETYEQYF
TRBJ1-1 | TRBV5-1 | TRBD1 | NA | TGCGCCAGCAGCCCGGACAGGGGGCGATCAGGGATCTTT | CASSPDRGRSGIF
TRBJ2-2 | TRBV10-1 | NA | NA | TGCGCCAGCAGGACACTCCCGAACACCGGGGAGCTGTTTTTT | CASRTLPNTGELFF
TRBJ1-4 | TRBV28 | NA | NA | TGTGCCAGCAGAGAAACAGGGTCGGCTAATGAAAAACTGTTTTTT | CASRETGSANEKLFF
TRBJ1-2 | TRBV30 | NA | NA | TGCGCCTGGAGTTACGGTCTTAACTATGGCTACACCTTC | CAWSYGLNYGYTF
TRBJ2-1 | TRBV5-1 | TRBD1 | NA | TGCGCCAGCAGCCCCAGTGGGACAGATGAGCAGTTCTTC | CASSPSGTDEQFF
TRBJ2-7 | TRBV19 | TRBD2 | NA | TGTGCCAGTAGTATAGATCGGCTAGCGGGGGCGTTCTACGAGCAGTACTTC | CASSIDRLAGAFYEQYF
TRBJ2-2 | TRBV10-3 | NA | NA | TGTGCCATCAATAGGGCAGGGAAGGCCGGGGAGCTGTTTTTT | CAINRAGKAGELFF
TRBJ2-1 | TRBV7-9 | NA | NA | TGTGCCAGCAGCCGCCCCGACAGTATCTACAATGAGCAGTTCTTC | CASSRPDSIYNEQFF
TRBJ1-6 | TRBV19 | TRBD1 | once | TGTGCCAGTAGCCCTCTACAGGGGTATAATTCACCCCTCCACTTT | CASSPLQGYNSPLHF
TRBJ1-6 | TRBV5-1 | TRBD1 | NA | TGCGCCAGCAGCCCTGGGACAGCCGGCCGGTATAATTCACCCCTCCACTTT | CASSPGTAGRYNSPLHF
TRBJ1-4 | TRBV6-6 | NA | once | TGTGCCAGCAGTTACCAATCTACAGCTCTATTGGGGAAACTGTTTTTT | CASSYQSTALLGKLFF
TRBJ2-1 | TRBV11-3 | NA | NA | TGTGCCAGCAGCTTAGGGGTGGGAGCCCACAATGAGCAGTTCTTC | CASSLGVGAHNEQFF
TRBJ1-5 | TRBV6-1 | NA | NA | TGTGCCAGCAGTGGGGGGGTGGATCAGCCCCAGCATTTT | CASSGGVDQPQHF
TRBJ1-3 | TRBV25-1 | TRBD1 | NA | TGTGCCAGCAGTGGGACAGGGATTACTGGAAACACCATATATTTT | CASSGTGITGNTIYF
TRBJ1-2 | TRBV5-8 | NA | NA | TGTGCCACCCTCCCGGGACGGAACTATGGCTACACCTTC | CATLPGRNYGYTF
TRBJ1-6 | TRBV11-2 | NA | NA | TGTGCCAGCAGCTTAGGGGGAACCCAGAATTCACCCCTCCACTTT | CASSLGGTQNSPLHF
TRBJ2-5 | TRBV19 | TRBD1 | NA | TGTGCCAGTAGTGGGACAGGATTACAAGAGACCCAGTACTTC | CASSGTGLQETQYF
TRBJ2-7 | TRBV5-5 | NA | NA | TGTGCCAGCAGCCGTCGGGACTTGAGAGAGGGCTACGAGCAGTACTTC | CASSRRDLREGYEQYF
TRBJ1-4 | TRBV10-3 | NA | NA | TGTGCCATCAGTGAGTTCGAGGGGTCGGGTGAAAAACTGTTTTTT | CAISEFEGSGEKLFF
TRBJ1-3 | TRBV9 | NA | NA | TGTGCCAGCAGCGTAATCCCTGGAAACACCATATATTTT | CASSVIPGNTIYF